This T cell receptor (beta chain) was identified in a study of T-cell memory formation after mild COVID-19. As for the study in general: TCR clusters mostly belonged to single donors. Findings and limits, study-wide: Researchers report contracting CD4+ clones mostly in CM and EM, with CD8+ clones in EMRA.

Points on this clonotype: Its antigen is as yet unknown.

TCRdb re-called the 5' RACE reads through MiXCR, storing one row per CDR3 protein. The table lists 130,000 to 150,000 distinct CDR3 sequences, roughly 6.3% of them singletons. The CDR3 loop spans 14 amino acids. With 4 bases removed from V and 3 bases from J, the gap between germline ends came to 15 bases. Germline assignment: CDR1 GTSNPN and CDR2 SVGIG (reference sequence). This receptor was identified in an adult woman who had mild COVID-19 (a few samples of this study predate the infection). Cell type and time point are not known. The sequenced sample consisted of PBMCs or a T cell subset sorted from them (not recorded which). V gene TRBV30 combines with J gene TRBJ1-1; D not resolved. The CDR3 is CAWTPDPRYTEAFF. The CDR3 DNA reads TGTGCCTGGACACCCGATCCACGGTACACTGAAGCTTTCTTT. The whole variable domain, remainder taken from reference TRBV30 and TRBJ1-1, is SQTIHQWPATLVQPVGSPLSLECTVEGTSNPNLYWYRQAAGRGLQLLFYSVGIGQISSEVPQNLSASRPQDRQFILSSKKLLLSDSGFYLCAWTPDPRYTEAFFGQGTRLTVV.